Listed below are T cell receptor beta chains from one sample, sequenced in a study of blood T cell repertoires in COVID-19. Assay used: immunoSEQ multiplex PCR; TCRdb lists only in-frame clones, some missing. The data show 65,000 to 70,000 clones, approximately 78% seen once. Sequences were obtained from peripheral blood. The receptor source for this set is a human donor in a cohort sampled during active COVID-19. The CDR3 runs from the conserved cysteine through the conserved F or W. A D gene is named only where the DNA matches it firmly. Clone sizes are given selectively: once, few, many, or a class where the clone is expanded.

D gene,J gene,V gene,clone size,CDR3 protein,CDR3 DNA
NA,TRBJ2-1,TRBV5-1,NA,CASSLDQRQTYNEQFF,TGCGCCAGCAGCTTGGATCAGAGACAGACCTACAATGAGCAGTTCTTC
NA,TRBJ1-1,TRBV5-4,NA,CASRTGLIENTEAFF,TGTGCCAGCAGAACAGGGTTGATCGAAAACACTGAAGCTTTCTTT
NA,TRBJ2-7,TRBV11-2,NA,CASSLALGGAYEQYF,TGTGCCAGCAGCTTAGCGCTGGGAGGAGCCTACGAGCAGTACTTC
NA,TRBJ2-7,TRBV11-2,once,CASSLGTGSYEQYF,TGTGCCAGCAGCTTAGGAACGGGATCCTACGAGCAGTACTTC
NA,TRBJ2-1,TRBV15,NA,CATSREGSGYNEQFF,TGTGCCACCAGCAGAGAAGGTAGCGGCTACAATGAGCAGTTCTTC
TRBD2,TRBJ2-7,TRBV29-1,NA,CSVWTSGPGANDEQYF,TGCAGCGTTTGGACTAGCGGGCCGGGAGCTAATGACGAGCAGTACTTC
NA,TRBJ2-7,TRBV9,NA,CASSATPDISTYEQYF,TGTGCCAGCAGCGCAACACCGGACATATCCACCTACGAGCAGTACTTC
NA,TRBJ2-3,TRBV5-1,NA,CASSLAGQFSDTQYF,TGCGCCAGCAGCTTGGCTGGACAGTTTTCAGATACGCAGTATTTT
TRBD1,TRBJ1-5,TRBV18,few,CASSPGPQTGNHQPQHF,TGTGCCAGCTCACCAGGGCCCCAGACAGGGAATCATCAGCCCCAGCATTTT
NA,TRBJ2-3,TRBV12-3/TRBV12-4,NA,CASSPSSTDTQYF,TGTGCCAGCAGTCCCTCTAGCACAGATACGCAGTATTTT
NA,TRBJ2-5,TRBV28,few,CASSLGDTGRGETQYF,TGTGCCAGCAGTTTAGGAGACACAGGGAGAGGAGAGACCCAGTACTTC
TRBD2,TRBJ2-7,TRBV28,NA,CASSFHGGSAGEQYF,TGTGCCAGCAGTTTTCACGGGGGGTCTGCGGGGGAGCAGTACTTC
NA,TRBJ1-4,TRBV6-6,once,CASSYSWGKGLFF,TGTGCCAGCAGTTACTCGTGGGGAAAGGGGCTGTTTTTT
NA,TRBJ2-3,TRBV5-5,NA,CASSSPEGIRSTDTQYF,TGTGCCAGCAGCTCCCCGGAGGGTATTCGGAGCACAGATACGCAGTATTTT
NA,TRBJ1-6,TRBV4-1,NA,CASSSVGLGYNSPLHF,TGCGCCAGCAGCTCCGTGGGACTGGGATATAATTCACCCCTCCACTTT
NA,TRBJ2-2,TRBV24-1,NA,CATSDKTPLGPGELFF,TGTGCCACCAGTGATAAGACACCTCTGGGTCCCGGGGAGCTGTTTTTT
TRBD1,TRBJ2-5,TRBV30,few,CAWSHRQGLETQYF,TGTGCCTGGAGCCATAGACAGGGGCTAGAGACCCAGTACTTC
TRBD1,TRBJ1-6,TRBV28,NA,CASSLPGQRNSPLHF,TGTGCCAGCTCCCTACCGGGACAGAGGAATTCACCCCTCCACTTT
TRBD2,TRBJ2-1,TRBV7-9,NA,CASSLLAGAYNEQFF,TGTGCCAGCAGCTTACTAGCGGGGGCCTACAATGAGCAGTTCTTC
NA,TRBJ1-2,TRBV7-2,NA,CASSLQTGYGYTF,TGTGCCAGCAGCTTACAGACAGGATATGGCTACACCTTC
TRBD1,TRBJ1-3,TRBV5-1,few,CASSLGTGSGNTIYF,TGCGCCAGCAGCTTGGGGACAGGCTCTGGAAACACCATATATTTT
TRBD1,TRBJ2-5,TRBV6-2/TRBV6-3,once,CASSHGQGPDF,TGTGCCAGCAGTCACGGACAGGGACCGGACTTC